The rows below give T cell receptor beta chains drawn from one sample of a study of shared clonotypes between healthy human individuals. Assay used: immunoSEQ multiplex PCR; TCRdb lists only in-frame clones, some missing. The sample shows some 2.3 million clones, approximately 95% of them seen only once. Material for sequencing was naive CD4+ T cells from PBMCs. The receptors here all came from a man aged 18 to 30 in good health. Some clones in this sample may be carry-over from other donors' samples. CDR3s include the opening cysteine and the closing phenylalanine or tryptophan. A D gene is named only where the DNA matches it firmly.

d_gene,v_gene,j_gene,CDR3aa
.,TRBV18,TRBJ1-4,CASSPAAAPNEKLFF
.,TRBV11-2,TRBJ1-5,CASSPSLRQPQHF
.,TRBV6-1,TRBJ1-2,CASRQTRGLYGYTF
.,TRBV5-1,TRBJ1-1,CASRAESMNTEAFF
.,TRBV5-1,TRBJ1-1,CASSLDEGSSTEAFF
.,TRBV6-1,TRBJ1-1,CASSAEANTEAFF
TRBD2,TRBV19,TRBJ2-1,CASSIITSGGNEQFF
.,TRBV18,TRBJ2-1,CASSPGGPSNEQFF
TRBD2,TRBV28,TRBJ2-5,CASRHGTSGRNQETQYF
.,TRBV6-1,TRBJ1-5,CASSEGGRAREPQHF
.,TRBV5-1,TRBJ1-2,CASSQGPTIYGYTF
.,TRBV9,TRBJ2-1,CASSLSQVADNEQFF
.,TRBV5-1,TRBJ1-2,CASTSGLGGEDGYTF
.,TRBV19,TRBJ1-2,CASSIWPGGSYGYTF
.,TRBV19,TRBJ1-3,CASSITPDANTIYF
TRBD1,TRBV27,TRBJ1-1,CASSPRGLGTEAFF
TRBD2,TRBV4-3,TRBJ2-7,CASSQELGDYFYEQYF
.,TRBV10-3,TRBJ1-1,CAISERTTNTEAFF
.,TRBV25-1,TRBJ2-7,CASSEYARYEQYF
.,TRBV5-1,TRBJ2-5,CASSLGSGTQTQYF
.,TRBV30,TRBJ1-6,CAWSVEAAASPLHF
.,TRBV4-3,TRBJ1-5,CASSQEINSNQPQHF
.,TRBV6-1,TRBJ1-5,CASSVELGFDQPQHF
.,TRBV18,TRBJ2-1,CASSLTGSYEQFF
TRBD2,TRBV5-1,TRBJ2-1,CASSFSGAGLASNEQFF
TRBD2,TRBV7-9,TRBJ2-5,CASSLDLAGVGETQYF
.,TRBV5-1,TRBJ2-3,CASSLGAGTDTQYF
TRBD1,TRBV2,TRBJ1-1,CASSTTGAGTEAFF
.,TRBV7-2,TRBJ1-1,CASSLFPGTLTEAFF
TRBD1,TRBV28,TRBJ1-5,CASSDRGRSVLNQPQHF
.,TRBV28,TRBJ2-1,CASSFGADNEQFF
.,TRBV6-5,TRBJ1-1,CASSYSLTVDTEAFF
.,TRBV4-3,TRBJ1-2,CASSQANGGGYGYTF
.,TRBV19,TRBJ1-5,CASSIQGTMSQHF
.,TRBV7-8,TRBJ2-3,CASSLRPGSTDTQYF